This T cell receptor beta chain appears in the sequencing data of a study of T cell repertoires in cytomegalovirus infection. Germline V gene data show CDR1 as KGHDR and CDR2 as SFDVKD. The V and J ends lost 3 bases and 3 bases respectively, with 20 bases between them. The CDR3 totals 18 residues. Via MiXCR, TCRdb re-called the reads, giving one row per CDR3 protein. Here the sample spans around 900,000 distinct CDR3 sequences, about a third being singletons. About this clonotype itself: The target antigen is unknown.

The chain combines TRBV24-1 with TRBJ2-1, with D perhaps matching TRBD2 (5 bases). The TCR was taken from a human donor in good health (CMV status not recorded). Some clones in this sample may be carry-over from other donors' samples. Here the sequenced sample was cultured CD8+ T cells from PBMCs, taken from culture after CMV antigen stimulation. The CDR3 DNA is TGTGCCACCAGTGATCGCACTACCGACGCGGGTCTCTACAATGAGCAGTTCTTC. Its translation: CATSDRTTDAGLYNEQFF.